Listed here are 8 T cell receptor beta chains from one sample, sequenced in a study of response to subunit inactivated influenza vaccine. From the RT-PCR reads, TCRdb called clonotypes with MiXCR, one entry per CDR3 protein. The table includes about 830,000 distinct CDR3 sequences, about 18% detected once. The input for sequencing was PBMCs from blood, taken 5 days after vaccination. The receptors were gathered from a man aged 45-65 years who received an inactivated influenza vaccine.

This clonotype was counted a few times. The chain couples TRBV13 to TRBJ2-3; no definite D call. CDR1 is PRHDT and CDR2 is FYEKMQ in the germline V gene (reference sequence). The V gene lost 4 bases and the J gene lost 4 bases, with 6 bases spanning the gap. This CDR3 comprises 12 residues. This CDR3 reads CASSSSPDTQYF. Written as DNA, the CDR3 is TGTGCCAGCAGCTCTAGTCCAGATACGCAGTATTTT.

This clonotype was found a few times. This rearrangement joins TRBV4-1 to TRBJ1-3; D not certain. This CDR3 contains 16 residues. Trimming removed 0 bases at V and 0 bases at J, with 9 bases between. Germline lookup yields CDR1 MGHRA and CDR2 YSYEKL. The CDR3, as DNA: TGCGCCAGCAGCCAAGAAGTCGGGAGCTCTGGAAACACCATATATTTT. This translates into CASSQEVGSSGNTIYF.

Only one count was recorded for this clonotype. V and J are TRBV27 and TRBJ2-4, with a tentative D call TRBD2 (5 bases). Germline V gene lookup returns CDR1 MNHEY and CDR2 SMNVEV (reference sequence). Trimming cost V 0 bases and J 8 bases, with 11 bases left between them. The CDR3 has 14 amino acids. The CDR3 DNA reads TGTGCCAGCAGTTTATCGGTCCTGGGAGACATTCAGTACTTC. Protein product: CASSLSVLGDIQYF.

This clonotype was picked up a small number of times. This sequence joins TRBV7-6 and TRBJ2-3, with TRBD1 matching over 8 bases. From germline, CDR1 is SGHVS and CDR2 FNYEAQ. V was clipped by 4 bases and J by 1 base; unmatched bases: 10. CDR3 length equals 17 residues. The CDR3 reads CASSSYPQGAGTDTQYF. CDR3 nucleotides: TGTGCCAGCAGCTCGTACCCGCAGGGGGCTGGCACAGATACGCAGTATTTT.

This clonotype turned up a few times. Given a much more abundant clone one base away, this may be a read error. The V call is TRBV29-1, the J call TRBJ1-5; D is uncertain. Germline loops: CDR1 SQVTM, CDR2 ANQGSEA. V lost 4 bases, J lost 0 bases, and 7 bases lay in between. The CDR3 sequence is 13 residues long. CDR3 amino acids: CSVVENSNQPQHF. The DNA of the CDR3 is TGCAGCGTTGTCGAGAATAGCAATCAGCCCCAGCATTTT.

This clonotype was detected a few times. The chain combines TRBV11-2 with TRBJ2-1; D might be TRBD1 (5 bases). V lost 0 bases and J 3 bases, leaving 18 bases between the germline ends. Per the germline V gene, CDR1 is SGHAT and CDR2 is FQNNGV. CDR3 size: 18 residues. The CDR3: CASSLDFRKGKGYNEQFF. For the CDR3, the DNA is TGTGCCAGCAGCTTAGATTTTCGGAAGGGGAAAGGCTACAATGAGCAGTTCTTC. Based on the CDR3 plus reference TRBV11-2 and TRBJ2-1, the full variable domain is EAGVAQSPRYKIIEKRQSVAFWCNPISGHATLYWYQQILGQGPKLLIQFQNNGVVDDSQLPKDRFSAERLKGVDSTLKIQPAKLEDSAVYLCASSLDFRKGKGYNEQFFGPGTRLTVL.

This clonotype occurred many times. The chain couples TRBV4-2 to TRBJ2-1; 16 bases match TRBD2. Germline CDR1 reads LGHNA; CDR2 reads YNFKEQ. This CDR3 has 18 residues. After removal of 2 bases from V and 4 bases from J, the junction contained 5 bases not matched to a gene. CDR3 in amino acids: CASSQSGLAGGPYNEQFF. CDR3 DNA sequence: TGTGCCAGCAGCCAATCGGGACTAGCGGGAGGGCCTTACAATGAGCAGTTCTTC.

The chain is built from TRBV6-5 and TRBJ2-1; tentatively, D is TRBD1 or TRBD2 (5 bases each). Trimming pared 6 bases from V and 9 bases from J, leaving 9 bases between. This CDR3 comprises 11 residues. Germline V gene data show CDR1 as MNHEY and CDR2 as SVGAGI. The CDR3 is CASRSGTEQFF. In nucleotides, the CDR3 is TGTGCCAGCAGATCGGGGACTGAGCAGTTCTTC.